Listed below are T cell receptor beta chains from one sample, sequenced in a study of T cell responses to AZD1222 COVID-19 vaccine. TCRdb's table, derived via immunoSEQ multiplex PCR, lists solely in-frame clones and lacks some. The repertoire consists of 110,000 or so clones, with more than 75% occurring once and the leading ten covering roughly 4.4%. The sample consisted of peripheral blood, taken 28 days after the second AZD1222 dose. Every receptor here comes from an adult who received the AZD1222 COVID-19 vaccine. CDR3s include the opening cysteine and the closing phenylalanine or tryptophan. A D gene is named only where the DNA matches it firmly. Clone size, where shown, is once, few, many, or a class for clones that have expanded.

abundance,d_gene,v_gene,j_gene,CDR3nt,CDR3aa
few,TRBD1,TRBV5-1,TRBJ1-1,TGCGCCAGCAGCCGCCGCAGGGGGAAGGTGGGCACTAGAGGAGCTTTCTTT,CASSRRRGKVGTRGAFF
-,TRBD2,TRBV30,TRBJ2-3,TGTGCCTGGAGTCGGCAGCGGGGGGTCACAGATACGCAGTATTTT,CAWSRQRGVTDTQYF
-,TRBD1,TRBV5-6,TRBJ1-5,TGTGCCAGCAGCTTGAGGACAGGAAGCGGTCAGCCCCAGCATTTT,CASSLRTGSGQPQHF
-,TRBD1,TRBV6-5,TRBJ1-1,TGTGCCAGCAGTCCAAGCCGGACAGGGAACACTGAAGCTTTCTTT,CASSPSRTGNTEAFF
few,TRBD2,TRBV6-4,TRBJ2-1,TGTGCCAGCAGCGAGCTAGCGGGAGATAAAAATGAGCAGTTCTTC,CASSELAGDKNEQFF
-,-,TRBV9,TRBJ2-1,TGTGCCAGCAGCGCACGCCTGGGGGCCTCAAGCTCCTACAATGAGCAGTTCTTC,CASSARLGASSSYNEQFF
-,TRBD1,TRBV18,TRBJ1-1,TGTGCCAGCTCACCGTGGACAGGGGGGGACACTGAAGCTTTCTTT,CASSPWTGGDTEAFF
-,TRBD2,TRBV24-1,TRBJ2-1,TGTGCCACCAGTGACTTAGCGGGAGGGTTTTTCAATGAGCAGTTCTTC,CATSDLAGGFFNEQFF
-,TRBD1,TRBV12-5,TRBJ2-2,TGTGCTAGTGGTTTAGTTCTCGACAGGGGCACAGGGGAGCTGTTTTTT,CASGLVLDRGTGELFF
-,-,TRBV10-3,TRBJ2-3,TGTGCCATCAGTGAGGGCGGAAGAGGTTTGAGAGATACGCAGTATTTT,CAISEGGRGLRDTQYF
once,TRBD1,TRBV11-2,TRBJ1-2,TGTGCCAGCCTCAGAGGCAGGGGGCATGGCTACACCTTC,CASLRGRGHGYTF
-,TRBD2,TRBV7-6,TRBJ2-3,TGTGCCAGCAGCTTAGGGCGCACTAGCGGGAGTCTTTATGGAACGCAGTATTTT,CASSLGRTSGSLYGTQYF
-,-,TRBV6-2/TRBV6-3,TRBJ1-5,TGTGCCAGCAGCCCGAATGGGGGCAATCAGCCCCAGCATTTT,CASSPNGGNQPQHF
-,-,TRBV7-2,TRBJ2-3,TGTGCCAGCAGCTTAGTCGGAACAGGCCTGACCACAAATACGCAGTATTTT,CASSLVGTGLTTNTQYF
-,-,TRBV19,TRBJ2-3,TGTGCCAGTACCCTCTCTCGGACAGATACGCAGTATTTT,CASTLSRTDTQYF
-,TRBD1,TRBV5-6,TRBJ2-7,TGTGCCAGCAGCTTGGACAGGGGGAGATACGAGCAGTACTTC,CASSLDRGRYEQYF